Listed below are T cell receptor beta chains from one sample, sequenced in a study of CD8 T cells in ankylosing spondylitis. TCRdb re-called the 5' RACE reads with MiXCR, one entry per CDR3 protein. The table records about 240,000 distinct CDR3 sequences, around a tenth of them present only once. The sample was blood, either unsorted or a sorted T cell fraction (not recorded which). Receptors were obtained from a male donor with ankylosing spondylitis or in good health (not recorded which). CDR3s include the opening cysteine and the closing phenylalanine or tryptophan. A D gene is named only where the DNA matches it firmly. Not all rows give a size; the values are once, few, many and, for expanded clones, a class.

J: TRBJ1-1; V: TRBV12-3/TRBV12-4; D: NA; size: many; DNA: TGTGCCAGCAGTCGACGTCTGTTCACTGAAGCTTTCTTT; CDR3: CASSRRLFTEAFF
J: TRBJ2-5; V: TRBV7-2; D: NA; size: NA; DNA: TGTGCCAGCAGCTCACCCCCTGCGACCCAGTACTTC; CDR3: CASSSPPATQYF
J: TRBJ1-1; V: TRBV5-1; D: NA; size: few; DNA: TGCGCGAGCAAGGAGGCGGATACTGAAGCTTTCTTT; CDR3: CASKEADTEAFF
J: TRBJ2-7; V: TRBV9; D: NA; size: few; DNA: TGTGCCAGCAGCGTAGCTTCCCAGGGGATTTACGAGCAGTACTTC; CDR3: CASSVASQGIYEQYF
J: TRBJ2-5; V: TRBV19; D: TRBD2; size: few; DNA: TGTGCCAGTAGCATCGGGACTAGCTTGGGGGAGACCCAGTACTTC; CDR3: CASSIGTSLGETQYF
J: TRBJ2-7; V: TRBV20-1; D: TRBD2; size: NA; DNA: TGCAGTGCTAGAGATGTCACTAGCGGCTACGCGCAGTACTTC; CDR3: CSARDVTSGYAQYF
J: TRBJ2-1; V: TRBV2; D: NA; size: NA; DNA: TGTGCCAGCAGTGGACAGGCTCTGAATGAGCAGTTCTTC; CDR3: CASSGQALNEQFF
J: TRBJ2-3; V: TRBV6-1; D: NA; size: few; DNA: TGTGCCAGCAGTGTTACCAGCGGGAGCACAGATACGCAGTATTTT; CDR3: CASSVTSGSTDTQYF
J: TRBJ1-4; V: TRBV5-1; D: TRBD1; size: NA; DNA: TGCGCCAGCAGCGCGGACAGGGCCGGTAATGAAAAACTGTTTTTT; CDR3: CASSADRAGNEKLFF
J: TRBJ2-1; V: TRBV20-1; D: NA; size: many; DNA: TGCAGTGCCGCCCCTCCCAACAATGAGCAGTTCTTC; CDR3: CSAAPPNNEQFF
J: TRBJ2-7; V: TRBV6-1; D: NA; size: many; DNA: TGTGCCAGCACAAGCAGGGGCTTCTACGAGCAGTACTTC; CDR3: CASTSRGFYEQYF
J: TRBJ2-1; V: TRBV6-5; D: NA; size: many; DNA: TGTGCCAGCAGACAAACGAACAATGAGCAGTTCTTC; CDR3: CASRQTNNEQFF
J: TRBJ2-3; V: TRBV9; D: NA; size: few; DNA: TGTGCCAGCAGCGTGAGGGGTGGCACAGATACGCAGTATTTT; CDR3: CASSVRGGTDTQYF
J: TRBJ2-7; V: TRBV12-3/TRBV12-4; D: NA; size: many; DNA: TGTGCCAGCAGACAAACCGGGACGGCTTCCTACGAGCAGTACTTC; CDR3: CASRQTGTASYEQYF
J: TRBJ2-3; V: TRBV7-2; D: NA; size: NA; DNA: TGTGCCAGCAGCTTAGGCCCGGAGGGGACGCAGTATTTT; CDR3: CASSLGPEGTQYF
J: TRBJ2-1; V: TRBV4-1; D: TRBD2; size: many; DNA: TGCGCCAGCAGCCAAGTTCTAGCGGGGGGTTACAATGAGCAGTTCTTC; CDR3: CASSQVLAGGYNEQFF
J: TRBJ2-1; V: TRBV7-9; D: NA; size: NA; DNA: TGTGCCAGCAGCTTATATTTTGATGAGCAGTTCTTC; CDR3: CASSLYFDEQFF
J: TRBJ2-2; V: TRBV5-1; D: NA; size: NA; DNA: TGCGCCAGCAGCCAGGGGTTCGGGAACACCGGGGAGCTGTTTTTT; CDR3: CASSQGFGNTGELFF